This entry is about one T cell receptor beta chain. These data come from a study of T cells expressing NK-cell markers. The length of the CDR3 is 13 residues. CDR1 and CDR2 from the germline V gene are WNHNN and SYGVQD (reference sequence). Reprocessing the 5' RACE reads, TCRdb reports a single entry for every CDR3 protein and omits DNA. The sample data list more than 250,000 distinct CDR3 sequences. This receptor was identified in a man younger than 35 in good health. What was sequenced was blood T cells: a sorted CD56 or NKG2C T cell subset, CD4+ or CD8+ T cells, or bulk PBMC T cells (not recorded which). The genes are TRBV10-1 and TRBJ2-1; TCRdb selects TRBD2, and the lack of DNA leaves this call unchecked. The CDR3 sequence: CASSFVSGSEQFF.